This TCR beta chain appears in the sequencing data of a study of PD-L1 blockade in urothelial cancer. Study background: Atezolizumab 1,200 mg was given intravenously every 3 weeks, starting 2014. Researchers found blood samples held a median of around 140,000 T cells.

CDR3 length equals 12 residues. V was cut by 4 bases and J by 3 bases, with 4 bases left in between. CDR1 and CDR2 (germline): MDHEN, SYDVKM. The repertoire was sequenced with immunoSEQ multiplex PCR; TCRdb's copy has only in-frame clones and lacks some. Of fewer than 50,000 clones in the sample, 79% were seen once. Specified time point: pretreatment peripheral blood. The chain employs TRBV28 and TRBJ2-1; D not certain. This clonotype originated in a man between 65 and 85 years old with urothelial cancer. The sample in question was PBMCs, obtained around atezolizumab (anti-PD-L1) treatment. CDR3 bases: TGTGCCAGCAGTTCCCTCTACAATGAGCAGTTCTTC. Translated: CASSSLYNEQFF.